This record covers a single T cell receptor (beta chain). These data originate in a study of cytomegalovirus exposure and HLA in healthy donors. Profiled with immunoSEQ multiplex PCR; TCRdb holds only in-frame clones, not every one. In the table there are over 200,000 clones, around 91% of which are singletons. This CDR3 has 18 amino acids. Germline V gene sequence: CDR1 MNHEY, CDR2 SMNVEV (reference sequence). Trimming took 0 bases from V and 4 from J, leaving 22 bases between them. Sequencing was performed on PBMCs. This receptor was obtained from a young woman in good health and CMV-seronegative. The gene calls are TRBV27 and TRBJ2-7; D could derive from TRBD1 or TRBD2 (6 bases each). This chain's CDR3 is CASSLSAILGGSGYEQYF. The DNA of the CDR3 is TGTGCCAGCAGTTTATCGGCCATCCTAGGGGGGAGTGGGTACGAGCAGTACTTC.